This TCR beta chain was profiled in a study of T-cell memory formation after mild COVID-19. General study points: CD4/CD8 balance characterized clones contracting day 15 to 85, and CD4+ skew characterized later expanders. Those CD4+ clones that contracted were mainly in CM and EM (CD8+ ones in EMRA).

With constant-segment primers, 5'RACE yielded cDNA libraries of TCR alpha and TCR beta that carried sample barcodes and UMIs. TCRdb recomputed calls from the 5' RACE reads with MiXCR, one row per CDR3 protein. The top ten hold about 8.7% of the sample, which has around 420,000 distinct CDR3 sequences, more than 20% seen once. As concerns this clonotype: Its target is unknown.

Per germline, CDR1 MGHRA and CDR2 YSYEKL. There are 17 residues in the CDR3. Trimming left V 0 bases short and J 11 bases short, with 24 bases between. The material sequenced was PBMCs or a T cell subset sorted from them (not recorded which). J is TRBJ2-3 and V is TRBV4-1; maybe TRBD2 (7 bases). This TCR came from an adult woman who had mild COVID-19 (a few samples of this study predate the infection). Cell type and time point are not known. The CDR3 bases are TGCGCCAGCAGCCAAGATCGGAGGCGGGGGCCCCCTCTAGGGCAGTATTTT. Amino acid sequence: CASSQDRRRGPPLGQYF.